Listed below are T cell receptor beta chains from one sample, sequenced in a study of blood T cell repertoires in COVID-19. The data were produced by immunoSEQ multiplex PCR, yet TCRdb's version contains in-frame clones alone and is incomplete. The sample includes some 75,000 clones, about three quarters of them seen just once. The sample taken for sequencing was peripheral blood. These receptors were taken from a woman older than 75 with active or convalescent COVID-19. Each CDR3 is given with its conserved first and last residue. Each record gives: D gene, J gene, V gene, clone size, CDR3 protein, CDR3 DNA. D genes are given only for firm matches. The listing skips clone size in some rows; elsewhere it reads once, few, many or a size class.

>-|TRBJ1-2|TRBV11-2|-
CASSLDRTAYGYTF
TGTGCCAGCAGCTTAGATAGGACAGCGTATGGCTACACCTTC
>-|TRBJ2-3|TRBV5-1|once
CASSLTPSGSRADTQYF
TGCGCCAGCAGCTTGACCCCCTCCGGGAGTCGGGCAGATACGCAGTATTTT
>-|TRBJ2-3|TRBV30|-
CAWTGSWDTQYF
TGTGCCTGGACAGGCTCTTGGGATACGCAGTATTTT
>-|TRBJ2-3|TRBV28|few
CASSPGRWSVGDTQYF
TGTGCCAGCAGTCCGGGGAGGTGGTCGGTGGGAGATACGCAGTATTTT
>-|TRBJ1-2|TRBV18|few
CASSKARGGDGYTF
TGTGCCAGCTCAAAAGCCCGGGGGGGAGATGGCTACACCTTC
>TRBD1|TRBJ2-2|TRBV27|-
CASSWGQSINTGELFF
TGTGCCAGCAGTTGGGGACAGTCCATAAACACCGGGGAGCTGTTTTTT
>TRBD2|TRBJ2-7|TRBV7-2|-
CASSLKPRTSANSEQYF
TGTGCCAGCAGCTTGAAGCCCAGAACTAGCGCGAATTCCGAGCAGTACTTC
>-|TRBJ2-7|TRBV6-2/TRBV6-3|-
CASSRPEEGGNEQYF
TGTGCCAGCAGTCGTCCCGAGGAGGGCGGTAACGAGCAGTACTTC
>-|TRBJ2-5|TRBV6-6|-
CASSHPRQELQETQYF
TGTGCCAGCAGCCACCCTCGGCAGGAACTCCAAGAGACCCAGTACTTC
>-|TRBJ1-4|TRBV6-1|-
CASSEWAQANEKLFF
TGTGCCAGCAGTGAATGGGCACAGGCGAATGAAAAACTGTTTTTT
>-|TRBJ2-2|TRBV29-1|-
CSVTKGLTNTGELFF
TGCAGCGTGACTAAGGGCCTAACGAACACCGGGGAGCTGTTTTTT
>TRBD1|TRBJ1-1|TRBV29-1|once
CSVARQGREAFF
TGCAGCGTCGCCCGACAGGGCCGAGAAGCTTTCTTT
>-|TRBJ1-1|TRBV28|-
CASSYDRSRGEAFF
TGTGCCAGCAGTTATGACAGGAGCAGGGGTGAAGCTTTCTTT
>TRBD2|TRBJ2-5|TRBV6-4|few
CASSGTSGPQETQYF
TGTGCCAGCAGTGGGACTAGCGGCCCTCAAGAGACCCAGTACTTC
>-|TRBJ1-1|TRBV7-9|-
CASSPRLDSRQAEAFF
TGTGCCAGCAGCCCACGGCTGGACTCCAGGCAGGCTGAAGCTTTCTTT
>TRBD1|TRBJ2-7|TRBV28|few
CASNRDRAYEQYF
TGTGCCAGCAACCGGGACAGAGCCTACGAGCAGTACTTC
>-|TRBJ2-4|TRBV4-3|-
CASSQSNRENIQYF
TGCGCCAGCAGCCAGAGTAACAGGGAAAACATTCAGTACTTC
>TRBD1|TRBJ1-6|TRBV6-2/TRBV6-3|-
CASSYPPQGWISPLHF
TGTGCCAGCAGTTACCCCCCACAGGGGTGGATTTCACCCCTCCACTTT
>TRBD2|TRBJ2-3|TRBV5-4|-
CASSSLLAGGPDTQYF
TGTGCCAGCAGCTCCCTACTAGCGGGGGGCCCAGATACGCAGTATTTT
>TRBD1|TRBJ1-4|TRBV5-6|-
CASSPWGQGGEKLFF
TGTGCCAGCAGCCCCTGGGGACAGGGTGGTGAAAAACTGTTTTTT
>-|TRBJ1-1|TRBV5-6|-
CASSLPSGTEAFF
TGTGCCAGCAGCTTGCCATCGGGAACTGAAGCTTTCTTT
>-|TRBJ1-4|TRBV6-1|-
CASSEGGVGEKLFF
TGTGCCAGCAGTGAAGGGGGGGTAGGTGAAAAACTGTTTTTT
>-|TRBJ2-7|TRBV3-1/TRBV3-2|-
CASSQVGGGSYEQYF
TGTGCCAGCAGCCAAGTAGGAGGGGGCAGCTACGAGCAGTACTTC
>-|TRBJ1-5|TRBV5-8|few
CASTPFWGGNQPQHF
TGTGCCAGCACCCCCTTCTGGGGCGGCAATCAGCCCCAGCATTTT